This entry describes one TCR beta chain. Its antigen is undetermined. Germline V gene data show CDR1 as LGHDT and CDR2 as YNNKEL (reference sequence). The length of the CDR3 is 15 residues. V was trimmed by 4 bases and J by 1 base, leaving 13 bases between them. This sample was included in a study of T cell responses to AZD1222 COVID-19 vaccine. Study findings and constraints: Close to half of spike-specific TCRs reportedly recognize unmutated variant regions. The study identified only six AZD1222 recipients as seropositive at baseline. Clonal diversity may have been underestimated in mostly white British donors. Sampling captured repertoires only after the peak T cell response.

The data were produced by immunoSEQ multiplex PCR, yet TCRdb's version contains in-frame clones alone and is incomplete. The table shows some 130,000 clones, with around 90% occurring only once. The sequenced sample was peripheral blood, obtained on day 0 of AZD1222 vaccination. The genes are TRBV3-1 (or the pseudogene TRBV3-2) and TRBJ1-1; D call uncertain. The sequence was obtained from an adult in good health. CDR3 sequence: CASSPVSQKNTEAFF. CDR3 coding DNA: TGTGCCAGCAGCCCAGTGTCCCAGAAGAACACTGAAGCTTTCTTT.